These 15 T cell receptor beta chains were sequenced from one sample in a study of T cells in Graves' hyperthyroidism and ophthalmopathy. Amplified TCR beta CDR3 regions came from RNA transcripts. Using the HTBI primer set, a first-round RT-PCR was run on the TCR CDR3. A single record per CDR3 protein comes from TCRdb applying MiXCR to the multiplex PCR reads. This sample has hundreds of thousands of distinct CDR3 sequences, with approximately 15% found just once. The source material was blood. The receptor source for this set is a woman between 45 and 60 years old with Graves' ophthalmopathy.

The sample holds a few counts of this clonotype. The V call is TRBV25-1, the J call TRBJ2-2, with TRBD1 as a possible D gene (6 bases). Germline CDR1 and CDR2: MGHDK and SYGVNS. V lost 2 bases, J lost 0 bases, and 22 bases lay in between. The CDR3 totals 20 residues. CDR3 sequence reads: CASSERPGKQGVSNTGELFF. The CDR3 coding sequence is TGTGCCAGCAGTGAAAGGCCTGGTAAACAGGGAGTTTCGAACACCGGGGAGCTGTTTTTT.

This clonotype has ten or more counts. CDR3 nucleotide sequence: TGTGCCAGCAGCTTCTGGAGATCCTACGAGCAGTACTTC. Protein sequence: CASSFWRSYEQYF. The chain uses TRBV7-9 and TRBJ2-7; D remains unclear. This CDR3 comprises 13 residues. Looked up from germline, CDR1 is SEHNR and CDR2 is FQNEAQ (reference sequence). V was cut by 3 bases and J by 1 base, with 7 bases left in between.

This clonotype was counted many times. The chain is built from TRBV29-1 and TRBJ2-7, with D unresolved. Between the trimmed V and J ends, which lost 4 bases and 7 bases, there was a span of 26 bases. Germline CDR1 and CDR2: SQVTM and ANQGSEA. There are 16 residues in the CDR3. As DNA, the CDR3 is TGCAGCGTTGTTCCCCCTTACGCGGAACTCTACGGGGAGCAGTACTTC. Translating it yields CSVVPPYAELYGEQYF.

This clonotype was found a few times. The chain uses TRBV27 and TRBJ1-1, with 7 bases identical to TRBD1. Looked up from germline, CDR1 is MNHEY and CDR2 is SMNVEV (reference sequence). The V gene end was trimmed by 2 bases and the J gene end by 8 bases; junction bases not matched to a gene: 2. This CDR3 spans 12 amino acids. As DNA, the CDR3 is TGTGCCAGCAGTTTACAACAGGGGGAAGCTTTCTTT. Its translation: CASSLQQGEAFF.

Only a few counts were recorded for this clonotype. The gene calls are TRBV7-2 and TRBJ2-1; D is ambiguous. V dropped 3 bases and J dropped 3 bases, with 3 bases sitting between them. The CDR3 sequence is 12 residues long. Looked up from germline, CDR1 is SGHTA and CDR2 is FQGNSA. The CDR3 region has the DNA TGTGCCAGCAGCTTTCTCTACAATGAGCAGTTCTTC. As protein: CASSFLYNEQFF.

This clonotype was seen ten or more times. The rearrangement links TRBV6-2 or TRBV6-3 to TRBJ2-7; D not resolved. V lost 4 bases to trimming and J lost 0 bases, with 10 bases between them. CDR3 length: 14 residues. Per the germline V gene, CDR1 is MNHEY and CDR2 is SVGEGT. CDR3 in DNA: TGTGCCAGCAGTTGGGCCAGCCTCTCCTACGAGCAGTACTTC. This gives the protein CASSWASLSYEQYF.

This clonotype turned up a few times. V and J are TRBV20-1 and TRBJ2-5, with D tentatively TRBD1 (7 bases). CDR1 DFQATT and CDR2 SNEGSKA come from the germline V gene (reference sequence). The germline V and J ends were trimmed by 3 bases and 5 bases, with 13 bases remaining between them. This CDR3 comprises 13 residues. Here the CDR3 reads CSASPRGRETQYF. CDR3 DNA sequence: TGCAGTGCTAGTCCCAGGGGGAGGGAGACCCAGTACTTC.

The rearrangement joins TRBV7-9 to TRBJ2-5; 9 bases agree with TRBD1. From germline, CDR1 is SEHNR and CDR2 FQNEAQ (reference sequence). The CDR3 extends over 18 amino acids. V trimming: 1 base; J trimming: 2 bases; junction bases outside the gene matches: 11. The CDR3 reads CASSLGWDREGRQETQYF. The CDR3 DNA sequence: TGTGCCAGCAGCTTAGGATGGGACAGGGAAGGCCGACAAGAGACCCAGTACTTC. Looking up the rest from reference TRBV7-9 and TRBJ2-5 gives the full variable domain: DTGVSQNPRHKITKRGQNVTFRCDPISEHNRLYWYRQTLGQGPEFLTYFQNEAQLEKSRLLSDRFSAERPKGSFSTLEIQRTEQGDSAMYLCASSLGWDREGRQETQYFGPGTRLLVL.

This clonotype was detected ten times or more. The genes are TRBV6-2 or TRBV6-3 and TRBJ2-2; no clear D. CDR1 is MNHEY, CDR2 SVGEGT, per germline. The CDR3 has 15 amino acids. Trimming cost V 7 bases and J 3 bases, with 15 bases left between them. CDR3: CASKIDGRDTGELFF. DNA for the CDR3: TGTGCCAGCAAGATCGATGGGCGAGACACCGGGGAGCTGTTTTTT.

This clonotype was recorded many times. The chain is built from TRBV11-2 and TRBJ2-1; no clear D. V lost 2 bases, J lost 2 bases, and 7 bases lay in between. This CDR3 contains 14 residues. In germline, CDR1 is SGHAT, CDR2 FQNNGV. The CDR3, as DNA: TGTGCCAGCAGCTTAACAAGAACCTACAATGAGCAGTTCTTC. Its translation: CASSLTRTYNEQFF. Together with reference TRBV11-2 and TRBJ2-1, the CDR3 gives the full variable domain: EAGVAQSPRYKIIEKRQSVAFWCNPISGHATLYWYQQILGQGPKLLIQFQNNGVVDDSQLPKDRFSAERLKGVDSTLKIQPAKLEDSAVYLCASSLTRTYNEQFFGPGTRLTVL.

In this sample, this clonotype turned up many times. CDR3 amino acids: CASSTDSPNYGYTF. For the CDR3, the DNA is TGTGCCAGTTCCACGGACAGTCCTAACTATGGCTACACCTTC. This chain joins TRBV2 and TRBJ1-2; possible D gene TRBD1, 6 bases. The germline gives CDR1 SNHLY, CDR2 FYNNEI. The CDR3 covers 14 residues. V was pared by 9 bases and J by 0 bases, with 14 bases between.

This clonotype occurred a few times. This sequence joins TRBV11-2 and TRBJ2-5; 12 bases are a match to TRBD2. Germline V gene data show CDR1 as SGHAT and CDR2 as FQNNGV. The CDR3 spans 16 residues. V was pared by 3 bases and J by 4 bases, with 6 bases of the junction left unmatched. The CDR3 coding sequence is TGTGCCAGCAGCTTTGCTAGCGGGAGGGCAGGAGAGACCCAGTACTTC. Translated, it gives CASSFASGRAGETQYF.

This clonotype was counted at least ten times. The J gene is TRBJ2-7, the V gene TRBV10-3, with D possibly being TRBD1 (6 bases). This CDR3 comprises 15 residues. CDR1 ENHRY and CDR2 SYGVKD come from the germline V gene. Trimming removed 2 bases at V and 3 bases at J, with 14 bases between. CDR3 DNA: TGTGCCATCAGTGAGGGACAGCCTAAAGGCTACGAGCAGTACTTC. It encodes CAISEGQPKGYEQYF.

This clonotype was recorded many times. The chain links TRBV11-1 to TRBJ1-1; perhaps TRBD1 as D (6 bases). Deletions cut 4 bases from V and 5 bases from J, with 14 bases between. Germline assignment: CDR1 SGHAT and CDR2 FQDESV (reference sequence). The CDR3 runs 14 residues. For the CDR3, the DNA is TGTGCCAGCAGCTCCAACAGGGTGGGAACTGAAGCTTTCTTT. Its translation: CASSSNRVGTEAFF.

This clonotype was detected ten times or more. This chain joins TRBV6-6 and TRBJ1-1, with a tentative D call TRBD1 (5 bases). Trimming shortened V by 0 bases and J by 6 bases, and 14 bases separated the two germline ends. Germline V gene lookup returns CDR1 MNHNY and CDR2 SVGAGI (reference sequence). CDR3 length equals 15 residues. The CDR3 protein is CASSYSGRALPEAFF. As DNA, the CDR3 is TGTGCCAGCAGTTACTCGGGCAGGGCATTACCTGAAGCTTTCTTT.